This entry features one T cell receptor (beta chain) sequence. Which antigen it targets is not known. No per-base quality is available; no much larger clone lies one base away. This record belongs to a study of shared clonotypes between healthy human individuals (dated by TCRdb to 2018 to 2020). Study-wide context: A few men and two women, aged 18 to 49 years, made up the cohort. For each donor, three plates each were used for CD4 naive and CD4 memory, two plates were used for CD8 naive, and one plate was used for CD8 memory. The study deeply sequenced blood TCR repertoires of about 5 healthy adults to estimate repertoire size and the extent of clonotype sharing between individuals. Libraries were prepared and TCR repertoires were sequenced by different laboratories using diverse techniques, in order to increase sequencing depth and limit assay-specific biases. Each donor's leukapheresis produced roughly between roughly 0.9 and 8.9 billion PBMCs.

Donors were healthy HIV-negative adults with no recently reported acute infections or vaccinations. All donors were Caucasian adults living in Nashville, Tennessee, USA. CD4+ T cells were enriched by magnetic negative selection; naive cells were then positively selected on CD45RA, and the negative fraction formed the memory subset. Blood was obtained by leukapheresis, after which PBMCs were separated by Ficoll-Histopaque density gradient centrifugation and cryopreserved in liquid nitrogen vapor phase. Purity and quantity of every magnetically sorted T cell population were checked by analytical flow cytometry. From each sorted fraction, genomic DNA was isolated and quantified by UV absorbance on a Nanodrop 2000c. TCR CDR3 regions were amplified from genomic DNA by multiplex PCR using the deep immunoSEQ assay. Extracted genomic DNA from each cell subset was spread evenly across all wells of several immunoSEQ 96-well plates, with each plate serving as a replicate. For sorted subsets, around 200 ng genomic DNA, equal to about 30,000 T cell genomes, was loaded into each replicate PCR. The purified libraries were quantified using a Qubit 3.0 fluorometer, sized with a Bioanalyzer 2100, and then quantified again using the KAPA Library Quantification kit. Each immunoSEQ 96-well plate was sequenced on its own single-read 150-cycle Illumina NextSeq 550 flow cell. Per the original workflow: The immunoSEQ output contained only junctional sequences without quality scores, so filtering could not match that applied to full-length reads. To assign V/J genes and CDR3, sequences were annotated against IMGT germline references using PyIR, a Python wrapper for IgBLAST v1.9. Reads were filtered out if the reads had weak V/J assignments (E-value above 1e-6), no CDR3, stop codons, out-of-frame junctions, or ambiguous translated residues. V3J clonotypes were defined by identical inferred V gene, J gene, and CDR3 amino acid sequence. To compute the percentage overlap between repertoires, the number of shared unique clonotypes was divided by the size of the smaller repertoire. Repertoire richness was assessed with RTK rarefaction, the Chao1 estimator, and Recon v2.1 estimates of unobserved clonotypes. For all TCRbeta clonotypes obtained by the gDNA method from several donors, generation probabilities were computed with OLGA. Drawn from immuneACCESS, this table holds only the in-frame rearrangements with V and J called that TCRdb kept. Clones are partly lost; checked studies trace under half to an unresolved V gene and leave the rest unexplained. The V and J calls and clone size were taken over from that table, and D and trimming were inferred from the DNA. This sample lists roughly 2 million clones; roughly 94% were detected once. Of the sample, 0.1% to 0.15% falls within the top ten clones.

The germline V gene supplies CDR1 SGHVS and CDR2 FQNEAQ. The CDR3 contains 16 residues, cysteine and phenylalanine counted. Only the CDR3 DNA stays, 48 bases, in frame from base 1. V was cut back by 1 base and J by 4 bases, leaving a gap of 16 bases between them. The investigation overall reported the following: When a handful of donors were compared, the shared fraction of clonotypes was 5% to 6.5% for naive CD4, roughly 3.4% for naive CD8, 2.3% for memory CD4, and 0.3% to 0.5% for memory CD8. Compared with non-shared clonotypes, clonotypes shared by all four sorted-subset donors had higher generation probabilities. Naive subsets generally had larger estimated clonotype richness than memory subsets did. Only blood was sampled, and tissue TCR repertoires likely differ from those in blood. Pairwise subsampling indicated that sequencing depth was expected to affect the degree of clonotype sharing among donors. Rarefaction of sorted-subset datasets indicated incomplete sequencing despite the large sequencing depth. The small number of donors limited the genetic and exposure-history diversity represented.

Rearrangement joined TRBV7-8 to TRBJ2-5; the best D guess is TRBD1, with 6 bases matching. Sample: naive CD4+ T cells sorted from blood. Taken with the paper, the label for cell subset or site translates to: CD45RA+ positively selected. This receptor was obtained from a man aged 18 to 29 in good health. The CDR3 protein is CASSLGTVPGGETQYF. DNA sequence: TGTGCCAGCAGCTTAGGGACAGTCCCTGGAGGAGAGACCCAGTACTTC.